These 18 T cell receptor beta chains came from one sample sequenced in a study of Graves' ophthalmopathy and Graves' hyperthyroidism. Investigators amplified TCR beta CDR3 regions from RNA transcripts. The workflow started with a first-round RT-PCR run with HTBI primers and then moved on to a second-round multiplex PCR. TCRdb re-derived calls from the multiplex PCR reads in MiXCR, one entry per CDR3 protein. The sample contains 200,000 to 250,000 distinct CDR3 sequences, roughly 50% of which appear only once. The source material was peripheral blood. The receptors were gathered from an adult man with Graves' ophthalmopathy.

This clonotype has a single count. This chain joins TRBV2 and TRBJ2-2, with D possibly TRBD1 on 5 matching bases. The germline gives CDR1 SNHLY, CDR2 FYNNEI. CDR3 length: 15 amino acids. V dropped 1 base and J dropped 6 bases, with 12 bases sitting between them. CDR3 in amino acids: CASSEGSGYPGELFF. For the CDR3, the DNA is TGTGCCAGCAGTGAAGGGTCAGGGTACCCCGGGGAGCTGTTTTTT.

Written as DNA, the CDR3 is TGTGCCAGCAGTTCCGGGACAGGGTGGACTGAAGCTTTCTTT. Its protein product is CASSSGTGWTEAFF. This rearrangement joins TRBV9 to TRBJ1-1, with TRBD1 matching 9 bases. The CDR3 spans 14 residues. Germline V gene sequence: CDR1 SGDLS, CDR2 YYNGEE. V shed 5 bases, J shed 5 bases, and the junction held 7 bases outside the gene matches.

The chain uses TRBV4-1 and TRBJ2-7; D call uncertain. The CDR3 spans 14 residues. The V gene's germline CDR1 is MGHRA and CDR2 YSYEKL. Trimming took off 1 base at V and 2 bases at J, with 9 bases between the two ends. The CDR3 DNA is TGCGCCAGCAGCCAAGTAGGTTCGACCTACGAGCAGTACTTC. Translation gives CASSQVGSTYEQYF.

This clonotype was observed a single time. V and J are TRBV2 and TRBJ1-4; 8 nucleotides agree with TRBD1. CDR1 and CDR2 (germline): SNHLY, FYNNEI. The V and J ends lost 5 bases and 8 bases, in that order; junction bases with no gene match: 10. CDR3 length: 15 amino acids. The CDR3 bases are TGTGCCAGCAGTCCCGGGACAGGAGGGGGGGAAAAACTGTTTTTT. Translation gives CASSPGTGGGEKLFF.

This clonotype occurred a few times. The CDR3 bases are TGTGCCAGCAGCTTAGTTGGGGGACAGGGTGATTCACCCCTCCACTTT. Amino acid sequence: CASSLVGGQGDSPLHF. V gene TRBV7-6 combines with J gene TRBJ1-6; 9 bases are a match to TRBD1. After removal of 1 base from V and 8 bases from J, the junction contained 6 bases not matched to a gene. In germline, CDR1 is SGHVS, CDR2 FNYEAQ. This CDR3 region has 16 residues.

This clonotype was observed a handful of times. CDR3 protein: CASSQLPGVGANVLTF. In DNA form, the CDR3 reads TGTGCCAGCAGCCAACTACCGGGGGTCGGGGCCAACGTCCTGACTTTC. The J gene is TRBJ2-6, the V gene TRBV7-8; D is possibly TRBD2 (6 bases). The germline V gene encodes CDR1 SGHVS and CDR2 FQNEAQ. Between the trimmed V and J ends, which lost 5 bases and 4 bases, there was a span of 15 bases. This CDR3 spans 16 amino acids.

In DNA, the CDR3 is TGTGCCACCAGTAATCCGGGACACCAAGAGACCCAGTACTTC. This translates into CATSNPGHQETQYF. J is TRBJ2-5 and V is TRBV24-1; tentatively, D is TRBD1 or TRBD2 (5 bases each). The CDR3 sequence is 14 residues long. The germline V gene has CDR1 KGHDR and CDR2 SFDVKD. The V end was cut by 6 bases, the J end by 0 bases, with 10 bases between.

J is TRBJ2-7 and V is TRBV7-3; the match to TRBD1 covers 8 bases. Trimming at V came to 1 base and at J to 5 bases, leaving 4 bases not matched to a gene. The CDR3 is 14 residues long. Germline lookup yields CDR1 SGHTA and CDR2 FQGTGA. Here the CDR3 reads CASSLNYRGDEQYF. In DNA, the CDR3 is TGTGCCAGCAGCTTAAATTACAGGGGGGACGAGCAGTACTTC. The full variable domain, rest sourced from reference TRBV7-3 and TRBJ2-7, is GAGVSQTPSNKVTEKGKYVELRCDPISGHTALYWYRQSLGQGPEFLIYFQGTGAADDSGLPNDRFFAVRPEGSVSTLKIQRTERGDSAVYLCASSLNYRGDEQYFGPGTRLTVT.

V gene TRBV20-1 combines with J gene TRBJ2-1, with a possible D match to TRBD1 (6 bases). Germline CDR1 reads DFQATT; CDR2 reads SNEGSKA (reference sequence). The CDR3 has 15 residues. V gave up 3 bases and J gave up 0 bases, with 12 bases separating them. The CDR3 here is CSASDRLSSYNEQFF. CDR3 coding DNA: TGCAGTGCTAGTGACAGGTTGAGCTCCTACAATGAGCAGTTCTTC.

The DNA for the CDR3 is TGTGCCAGCAGCCAAGCTCGGGGCACTGAAGCTTTCTTT. Residues: CASSQARGTEAFF. The chain couples TRBV14 to TRBJ1-1; D unresolved. Germline V gene data show CDR1 as SGHDN and CDR2 as FVKESK. The V end lost 1 base, the J end lost 4 bases, and 7 bases lay between the germline ends. CDR3 length: 13 amino acids.

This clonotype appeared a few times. CDR3 loop: CASSLDPGSGYTF. The CDR3 DNA sequence: TGTGCCAGCAGCTTAGATCCAGGGTCGGGCTACACCTTC. The gene calls are TRBV7-8 and TRBJ1-2, with D tentatively TRBD1 (5 bases). CDR3 length equals 13 residues. Looked up from germline, CDR1 is SGHVS and CDR2 is FQNEAQ. V was cut by 1 base and J by 8 bases, with 11 bases left in between.

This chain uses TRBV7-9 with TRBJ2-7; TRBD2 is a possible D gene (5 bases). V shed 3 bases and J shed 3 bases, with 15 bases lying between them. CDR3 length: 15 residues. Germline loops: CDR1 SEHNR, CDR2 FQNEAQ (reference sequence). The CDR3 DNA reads TGTGCCAGCAGCTTTAGCCCCGACGGGGTCTACGAGCAGTACTTC. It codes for CASSFSPDGVYEQYF.

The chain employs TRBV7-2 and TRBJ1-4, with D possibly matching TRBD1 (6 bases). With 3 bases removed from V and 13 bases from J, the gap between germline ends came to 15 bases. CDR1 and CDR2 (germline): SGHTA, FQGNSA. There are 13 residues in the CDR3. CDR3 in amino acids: CASSLDLFRGLFF. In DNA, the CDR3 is TGTGCCAGCAGCTTGGACCTCTTCAGGGGACTGTTTTTT.

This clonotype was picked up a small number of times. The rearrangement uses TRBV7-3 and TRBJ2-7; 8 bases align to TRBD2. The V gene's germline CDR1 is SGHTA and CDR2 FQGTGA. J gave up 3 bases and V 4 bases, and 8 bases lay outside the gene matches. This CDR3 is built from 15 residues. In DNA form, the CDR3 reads TGTGCCAGCAGCTCAGGCCCGGGACTAGTCTACGAGCAGTACTTC. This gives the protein CASSSGPGLVYEQYF.

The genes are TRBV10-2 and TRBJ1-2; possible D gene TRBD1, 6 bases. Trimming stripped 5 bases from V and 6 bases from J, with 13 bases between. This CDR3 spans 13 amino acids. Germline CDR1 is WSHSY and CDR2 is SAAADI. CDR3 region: CASSYYRADGYTF. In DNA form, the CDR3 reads TGCGCCAGCAGTTACTACAGGGCCGATGGCTACACCTTC.

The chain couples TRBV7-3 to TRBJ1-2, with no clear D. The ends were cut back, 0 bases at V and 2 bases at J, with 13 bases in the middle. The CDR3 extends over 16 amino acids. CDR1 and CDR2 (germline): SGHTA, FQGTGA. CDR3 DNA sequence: TGTGCCAGCAGCTTAACGGGAGGTGGTTCCAACTATGGCTACACCTTC. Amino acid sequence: CASSLTGGGSNYGYTF.

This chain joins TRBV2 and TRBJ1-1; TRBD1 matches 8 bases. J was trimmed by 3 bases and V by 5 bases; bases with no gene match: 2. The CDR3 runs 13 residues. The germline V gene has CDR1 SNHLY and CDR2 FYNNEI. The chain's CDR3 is CASSPGQDTEAFF. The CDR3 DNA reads TGTGCCAGCAGTCCGGGACAGGACACTGAAGCTTTCTTT.

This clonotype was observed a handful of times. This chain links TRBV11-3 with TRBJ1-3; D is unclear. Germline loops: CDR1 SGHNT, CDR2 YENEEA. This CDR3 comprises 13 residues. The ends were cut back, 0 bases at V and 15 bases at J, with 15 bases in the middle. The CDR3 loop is CASSLEVTAPGYF. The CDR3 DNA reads TGTGCCAGCAGCTTAGAGGTAACGGCTCCGGGATATTTT.